One sample yielded the 23 T cell receptor beta chains listed below, sequenced in a study of CD8 T cells in Susac syndrome. An input of roughly 0.5 to 1 ug of RNA was subjected to reverse transcription using random hexamers. One entry per CDR3 protein results from TCRdb running MiXCR on the immunoSEQ multiplex PCR reads. The sample includes roughly 200,000 distinct CDR3 sequences, over 85% seen only once; the top ten take around 0.1%. The sample taken for sequencing was CD4+ T cells from PBMCs. The receptor source for this set is a human donor in good health.

The rearrangement uses TRBV7-2 and TRBJ1-2; D remains ambiguous. Germline CDR1 and CDR2: SGHTA and FQGNSA. This CDR3 comprises 13 residues. V was trimmed by 1 base and J by 8 bases, leaving 11 bases between them. CDR3 coding DNA: TGTGCCAGCAGCTTAGGTTGGGAGGCGGGCTACACCTTC. The encoded protein is CASSLGWEAGYTF.

The genes are TRBV2 and TRBJ1-5; D uncertain. The CDR3 length is 13 residues. Germline CDR1 SNHLY, CDR2 FYNNEI. V was pared by 6 bases and J by 5 bases, with 11 bases between. CDR3 bases: TGTGCCAGCAGGGGAACGGCCTATCAGCCCCAGCATTTT. This encodes CASRGTAYQPQHF.

V and J are TRBV5-1 and TRBJ1-6; the D is unclear. Between the trimmed V and J ends, which lost 0 bases and 0 bases, there was a span of 7 bases. Germline CDR1 reads SGHRS; CDR2 reads YFSETQ. CDR3 length: 16 residues. The CDR3 reads CASSLGASSYNSPLHF. CDR3 DNA: TGCGCCAGCAGCTTGGGGGCGAGCTCCTATAATTCACCCCTCCACTTT.

The rearrangement links TRBV20-1 to TRBJ2-5; D remains unclear. This CDR3 has 16 amino acids. V lost 0 bases and J lost 0, with 14 bases in between. The germline V gene encodes CDR1 DFQATT and CDR2 SNEGSKA (reference sequence). The DNA of the CDR3 is TGCAGTGCTAGAGATGGGATAGATCTGTACCAAGAGACCCAGTACTTC. Its protein product is CSARDGIDLYQETQYF.

The genes are TRBV7-2 and TRBJ2-7, with TRBD1 matching over 7 bases. This CDR3 is built from 14 residues. From germline, CDR1 is SGHTA and CDR2 FQGNSA. After removal of 4 bases from V and 2 bases from J, the junction contained 5 bases not matched to a gene. The CDR3: CASSSQGDAYEQYF. The CDR3 DNA sequence: TGTGCCAGCAGCTCCCAGGGGGACGCCTACGAGCAGTACTTC.

V is TRBV4-3 and J is TRBJ2-1, with D possibly being TRBD2 (5 bases). The V gene lost 0 bases and the J gene lost 8 bases, with 8 bases spanning the gap. Germline CDR1 and CDR2: LGHNA and YSLEER. CDR3 length equals 13 residues. The CDR3 nucleotides are TGCGCCAGCAGCCAAGAAGCAGCGGATGAGCAGTTCTTC. Translated: CASSQEAADEQFF.

The chain carries TRBV5-1 and TRBJ1-2, with TRBD1 as a possible D gene (6 bases). CDR1 and CDR2 (germline): SGHRS, YFSETQ. V was cut by 7 bases and J by 4 bases, with 17 bases left in between. The CDR3 has 14 amino acids. CDR3 protein: CASPTGRAAYGYTF. The CDR3 DNA follows: TGCGCCAGCCCCACAGGGAGGGCAGCCTATGGCTACACCTTC.

V usage is TRBV6-2 or TRBV6-3 and J usage is TRBJ2-5; 11 bases map to TRBD2. Looked up from germline, CDR1 is MNHEY and CDR2 is SVGEGT. V shed 4 bases and J 4 bases; nucleotides not matched to a gene: 5. This CDR3 is built from 15 residues. CDR3 sequence: CASSLGLAVTETQYF. CDR3 nucleotides: TGTGCCAGCAGTTTGGGACTAGCGGTAACAGAGACCCAGTACTTC.

The chain links TRBV15 to TRBJ2-1; TRBD1 is a possible D gene (6 bases). The CDR3 contains 15 residues. V was clipped by 1 base and J by 7 bases, with 14 bases between them. Germline V gives CDR1 LNHNV, CDR2 YYDKDF (reference sequence). CDR3 sequence reads: CATSRGRLQGNEQFF. CDR3 DNA sequence: TGTGCCACCAGCAGAGGACGTCTACAGGGAAATGAGCAGTTCTTC.

The chain recombines TRBV28 with TRBJ2-1, with a weak D call TRBD2 (7 bases). Trimming took off 7 bases at V and 6 bases at J, with 22 bases between the two ends. Germline lookup yields CDR1 MDHEN and CDR2 SYDVKM. The CDR3 is made up of 16 amino acids. CDR3 protein: CASIPSGGGALNEQFF. CDR3 coding DNA: TGTGCCAGCATCCCTTCTGGAGGGGGGGCCCTCAATGAGCAGTTCTTC.

The CDR3 DNA reads TGCAGCGTTCCTAGCGGGGGGAAGCCAGATACGCAGTATTTT. Encoded protein: CSVPSGGKPDTQYF. This sequence joins TRBV29-1 and TRBJ2-3, with 11 bases lining up with TRBD2. This CDR3 has 14 amino acids. Trimming cost V 5 bases and J 4 bases; bases outside gene matches: 5. CDR1 is SQVTM and CDR2 is ANQGSEA in the germline V gene.

This chain connects TRBV19 to TRBJ1-5; a weak D match, TRBD1 (6 bases). The germline V gene encodes CDR1 LNHDA and CDR2 SQIVND (reference sequence). Trimming stripped 7 bases from V and 7 bases from J, with 14 bases between. This CDR3 has 13 residues. CDR3 protein: CASIQGFGQPQHF. DNA for the CDR3: TGTGCCAGTATTCAGGGGTTTGGACAGCCCCAGCATTTT.

The chain uses TRBV24-1 and TRBJ1-5, with unresolved D. The CDR3 spans 15 residues. Trimming stripped 4 bases from V and 4 bases from J, with 13 bases between. Germline V gives CDR1 KGHDR, CDR2 SFDVKD. CDR3 protein: CATSEGRSWNQPQHF. CDR3 nucleotides: TGTGCCACCAGTGAGGGCCGCAGCTGGAATCAGCCCCAGCATTTT.

The chain uses TRBV7-2 and TRBJ1-2; D not certain. V dropped 0 bases and J dropped 6 bases, with 8 bases sitting between them. CDR1 SGHTA and CDR2 FQGNSA come from the germline V gene. This CDR3 spans 13 amino acids. In nucleotides, the CDR3 is TGTGCCAGCAGCTTAGCCCAGGCGAATGGCTACACCTTC. Translating it yields CASSLAQANGYTF.

This rearrangement joins TRBV10-3 to TRBJ2-2, with D possibly matching TRBD2 (6 bases). This CDR3 is built from 17 residues. Trimming removed 5 bases from V and 0 bases from J, with 16 bases in between. CDR1 is ENHRY and CDR2 is SYGVKD in the germline V gene. The CDR3 DNA reads TGTGCCATCAGTTCCAATGTGGGGGGTTCGAACACCGGGGAGCTGTTTTTT. This sequence encodes CAISSNVGGSNTGELFF.

The rearrangement uses TRBV4-3 and TRBJ2-1, with D perhaps matching TRBD1 (5 bases). Germline values: CDR1 LGHNA, CDR2 YSLEER. V lost 6 bases and J 6 bases, leaving 12 bases between the germline ends. This CDR3 is built from 13 residues. The DNA for the CDR3 is TGCGCCAGCAGTAGGGCGCAGGGCAATGAGCAGTTCTTC. Protein product: CASSRAQGNEQFF.

This chain links TRBV5-4 with TRBJ2-1, with D possibly being TRBD1 or TRBD2 (5 bases each). Looked up from germline, CDR1 is SGHNT and CDR2 is YYREEE (reference sequence). V lost 4 bases, J lost 10 bases, and 18 bases lay in between. The CDR3 consists of 14 residues. CDR3 amino acids: CASSPPLDSGEQFF. The CDR3 coding sequence is TGTGCCAGCAGCCCACCACTAGACAGCGGCGAGCAGTTCTTC.

This chain uses TRBV7-2 with TRBJ2-5, with D possibly being TRBD2 (5 bases). The CDR3 sequence is 15 residues long. Deletions cut 1 base from V and 6 bases from J, with 15 bases between. Germline V CDR1 and CDR2: SGHTA, FQGNSA. CDR3 protein: CASSLGWKREKTQYF. DNA of the CDR3: TGTGCCAGCAGCTTAGGGTGGAAACGGGAAAAGACCCAGTACTTC.

The chain joins TRBV5-4 to TRBJ2-5; maybe TRBD1 (6 bases). CDR3 size: 13 residues. V was shortened by 3 bases and J by 3 bases, with 9 bases between the two germline ends. Looked up from germline, CDR1 is SGHNT and CDR2 is YYREEE (reference sequence). CDR3 protein: CASSSQGKETQYF. CDR3 DNA: TGTGCCAGCAGCTCCCAGGGGAAAGAGACCCAGTACTTC.

The chain recombines TRBV6-6 with TRBJ2-1; 7 bases are a match to TRBD1. The length of the CDR3 is 13 residues. V gave up 6 bases and J gave up 7 bases; unmatched junction bases: 6. The germline gives CDR1 MNHNY, CDR2 SVGAGI (reference sequence). CDR3 region: CASSRTGENEQFF. The CDR3 DNA follows: TGTGCCAGCAGCCGGACAGGTGAAAATGAGCAGTTCTTC.

The chain recombines TRBV5-1 with TRBJ2-3; 9 bases fit TRBD1. The CDR3 contains 19 residues. Trimming cost V 4 bases and J 0 bases; bases outside gene matches: 15. CDR1 and CDR2 (germline): SGHRS, YFSETQ. The CDR3 bases are TGCGCCAGCAGCCCGGGACAGGGAAAGGGGCTCCAGAGCACAGATACGCAGTATTTT. Protein sequence: CASSPGQGKGLQSTDTQYF.

The rearrangement uses TRBV7-8 and TRBJ2-7; no clear D. Trimming stripped 5 bases from V and 0 bases from J, with 17 bases between. The CDR3 consists of 16 residues. Germline V gene sequence: CDR1 SGHVS, CDR2 FQNEAQ. The CDR3 loop is CASSPKSARSSYEQYV. The CDR3 bases are TGTGCCAGCAGCCCCAAGTCCGCCCGAAGCTCCTACGAGCAGTACGTC.

V gene TRBV29-1 combines with J gene TRBJ1-1; perhaps TRBD1 as D (6 bases). V lost 6 bases and J lost 0, with 14 bases in between. Germline V gene sequence: CDR1 SQVTM, CDR2 ANQGSEA. This CDR3 has 14 amino acids. The CDR3 region has the DNA TGCAGCGTGACAGGCCGATTCATGAACACTGAAGCTTTCTTT. Translating it yields CSVTGRFMNTEAFF.